This T cell receptor beta chain was captured by sequencing in a study of blood T cells in healthy people across ages. Study-wide results and limits: Diversity figures based on one million T cells were deemed too low. Whereas aged donors had fewer naive CD4+ cells, long-lived donors had more of them and higher diversity.

The second PCR ran about 6 to 12 cycles with a sample-barcoded 5' primer and J-beta primers. Each cDNA molecule received a tag from a template-switch adaptor that had 12 random nucleotides. There were at least 3 million CDR3-containing paired-end reads obtained from each sample. MiXCR, applied by TCRdb to the 5' RACE reads, yields one record per CDR3 protein. The table shows 1.2 million to 1.5 million distinct CDR3 sequences, with roughly 60% occurring only once. This clonotype came up a few times. Antigen unknown. The CDR3 consists of 14 residues. With 5 bases clipped from V and 3 bases from J, the junction kept 3 bases outside the gene matches. Germline loops: CDR1 SGHRS, CDR2 YFSETQ.

The clonotype originates from a man aged 18-30 years in good health. Material for sequencing was blood. The chain carries TRBV5-1 and TRBJ2-3, with TRBD2 matching 10 bases. The CDR3 DNA is TGCGCCAGCAGGATGACTAGCGGGACAGATACGCAGTATTTT. This translates into CASRMTSGTDTQYF.